This T cell receptor beta chain was sequenced in a study of blood T cell repertoires in COVID-19. The protocol was immunoSEQ multiplex PCR, while the TCRdb copy is restricted to in-frame clones and leaves out a portion. The sample lists over 55,000 clones, about 88% occurring once. V was pared by 6 bases and J by 8 bases, with 9 bases of the junction left unmatched. The CDR3 totals 13 residues. CDR1 and CDR2 from the germline V gene are SGHTA and FQGNSA. In this sample, this clone turned up once. The sequenced material came from peripheral blood. The chain joins TRBV7-2 to TRBJ1-2, with 7 nucleotides matching TRBD1. This sequence was found in a human donor in a cohort sampled during active COVID-19. The CDR3 loop is CASSFTGTVGYTF. CDR3 in DNA: TGTGCCAGCAGTTTTACCGGGACAGTGGGCTACACCTTC.